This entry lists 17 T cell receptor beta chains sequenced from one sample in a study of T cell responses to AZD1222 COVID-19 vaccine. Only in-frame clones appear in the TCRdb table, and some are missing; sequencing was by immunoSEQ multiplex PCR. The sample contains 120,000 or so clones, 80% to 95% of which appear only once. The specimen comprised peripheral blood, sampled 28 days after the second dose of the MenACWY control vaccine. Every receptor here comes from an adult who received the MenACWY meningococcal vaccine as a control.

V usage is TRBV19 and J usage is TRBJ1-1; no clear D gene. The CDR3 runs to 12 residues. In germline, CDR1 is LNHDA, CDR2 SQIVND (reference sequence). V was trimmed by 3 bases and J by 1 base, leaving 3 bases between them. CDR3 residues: CASSIENTEAFF. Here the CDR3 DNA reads TGTGCCAGTAGTATTGAGAACACTGAAGCTTTCTTT.

The CDR3 region has the DNA TGTGCCAGTAGAGCGAGCGACCAAAACACTGAAGCTTTCTTT. Encoded protein: CASRASDQNTEAFF. J is TRBJ1-1 and V is TRBV19; D not resolved. Trimming took off 6 bases at V and 2 bases at J, with 13 bases between the two ends. CDR1 and CDR2 (germline): LNHDA, SQIVND (reference sequence). CDR3 size: 14 residues.

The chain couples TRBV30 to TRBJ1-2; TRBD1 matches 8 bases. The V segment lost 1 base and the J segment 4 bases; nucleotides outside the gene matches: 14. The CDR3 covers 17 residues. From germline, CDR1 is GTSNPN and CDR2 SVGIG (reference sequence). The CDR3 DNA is TGTGCCTGGAGTGCCTCTCGGACCTGGACAGGGCTCTATGGCTACACCTTC. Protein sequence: CAWSASRTWTGLYGYTF.

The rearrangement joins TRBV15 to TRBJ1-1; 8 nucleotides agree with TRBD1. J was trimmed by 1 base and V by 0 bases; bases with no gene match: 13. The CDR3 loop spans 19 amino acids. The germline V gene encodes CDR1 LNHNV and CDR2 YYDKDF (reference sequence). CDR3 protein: CATSRDFNSRTGPNTEAFF. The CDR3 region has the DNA TGTGCCACCAGCAGAGATTTTAACTCTCGGACAGGGCCGAACACTGAAGCTTTCTTT. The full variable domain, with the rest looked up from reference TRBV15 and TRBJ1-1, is DAMVIQNPRYQVTQFGKPVTLSCSQTLNHNVMYWYQQKSSQAPKLLFHYYDKDFNNEADTPDNFQSRRPNTSFCFLDIRSPGLGDTAMYLCATSRDFNSRTGPNTEAFFGQGTRLTVV.

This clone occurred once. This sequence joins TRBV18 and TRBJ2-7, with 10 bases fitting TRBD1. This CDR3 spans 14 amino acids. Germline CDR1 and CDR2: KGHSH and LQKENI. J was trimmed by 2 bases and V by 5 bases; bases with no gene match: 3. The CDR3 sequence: CASSVGQGAYEQYV. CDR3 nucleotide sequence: TGTGCCAGCTCAGTCGGACAGGGGGCCTACGAGCAGTACGTC.

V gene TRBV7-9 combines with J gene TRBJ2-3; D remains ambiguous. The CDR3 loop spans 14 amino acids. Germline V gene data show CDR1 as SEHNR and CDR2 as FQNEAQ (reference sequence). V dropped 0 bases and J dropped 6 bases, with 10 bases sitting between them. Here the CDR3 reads CASSLAGFADTQYF. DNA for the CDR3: TGTGCCAGCAGCTTAGCCGGGTTCGCTGATACGCAGTATTTT.

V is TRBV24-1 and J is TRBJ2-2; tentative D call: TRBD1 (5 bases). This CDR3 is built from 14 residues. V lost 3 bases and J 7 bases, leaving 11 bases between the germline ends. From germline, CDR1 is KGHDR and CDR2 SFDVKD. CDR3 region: CATSDIRANGELFF. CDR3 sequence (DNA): TGTGCCACCAGTGATATCAGGGCGAACGGGGAGCTGTTTTTT.

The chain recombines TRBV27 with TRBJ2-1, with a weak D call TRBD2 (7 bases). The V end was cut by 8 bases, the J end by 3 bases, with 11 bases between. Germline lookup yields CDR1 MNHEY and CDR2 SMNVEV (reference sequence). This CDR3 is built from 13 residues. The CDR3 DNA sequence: TGTGCCAGCGGGGGGGACAACTACAATGAGCAGTTCTTC. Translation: CASGGDNYNEQFF.

The CDR3 region is CASSRGGSNYEQYF. As DNA, the CDR3 is TGTGCCAGCAGCCGCGGAGGGAGCAACTACGAGCAGTACTTC. This chain connects TRBV7-3 to TRBJ2-7, with D possibly being TRBD2 (6 bases). V was shortened by 5 bases and J by 3 bases, with 14 bases between the two germline ends. This CDR3 contains 14 residues. CDR1 and CDR2 (germline): SGHTA, FQGTGA. Looking up the rest from reference TRBV7-3 and TRBJ2-7 gives the full variable domain: GAGVSQTPSNKVTEKGKYVELRCDPISGHTALYWYRQSLGQGPEFLIYFQGTGAADDSGLPNDRFFAVRPEGSVSTLKIQRTERGDSAVYLCASSRGGSNYEQYFGPGTRLTVT.

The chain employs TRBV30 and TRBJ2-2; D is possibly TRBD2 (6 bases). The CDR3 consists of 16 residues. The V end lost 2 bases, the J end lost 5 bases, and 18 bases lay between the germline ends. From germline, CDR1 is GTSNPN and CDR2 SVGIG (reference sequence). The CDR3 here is CAWSSSSGTPTGELFF. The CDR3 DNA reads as TGTGCCTGGAGTTCATCTTCTGGGACTCCTACCGGGGAGCTGTTTTTT.

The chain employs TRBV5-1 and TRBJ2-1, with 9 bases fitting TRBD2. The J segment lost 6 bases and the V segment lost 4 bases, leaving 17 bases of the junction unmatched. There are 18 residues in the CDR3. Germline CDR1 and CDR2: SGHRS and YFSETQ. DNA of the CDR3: TGCGCCAGCAGCCTAGCGGGGACCGAACTCCCGCGGAGCAATGAGCAGTTCTTC. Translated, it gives CASSLAGTELPRSNEQFF.

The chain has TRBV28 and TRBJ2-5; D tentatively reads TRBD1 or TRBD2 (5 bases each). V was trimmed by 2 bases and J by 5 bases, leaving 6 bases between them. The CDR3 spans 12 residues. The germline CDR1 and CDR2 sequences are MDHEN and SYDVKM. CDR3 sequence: CASSLEGETQYF. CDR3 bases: TGTGCCAGCAGTTTAGAGGGGGAGACCCAGTACTTC. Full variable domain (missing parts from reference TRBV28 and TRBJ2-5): DVKVTQSSRYLVKRTGEKVFLECVQDMDHENMFWYRQDPGLGLRLIYFSYDVKMKEKGDIPEGYSVSREKKERFSLILESASTNQTSMYLCASSLEGETQYFGPGTRLLVL.

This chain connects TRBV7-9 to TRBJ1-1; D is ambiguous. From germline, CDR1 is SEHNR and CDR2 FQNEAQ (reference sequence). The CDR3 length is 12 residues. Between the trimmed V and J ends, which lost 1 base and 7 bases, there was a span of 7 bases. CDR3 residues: CASSLGASEAFF. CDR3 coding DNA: TGTGCCAGCAGCTTAGGGGCCAGTGAAGCTTTCTTT.

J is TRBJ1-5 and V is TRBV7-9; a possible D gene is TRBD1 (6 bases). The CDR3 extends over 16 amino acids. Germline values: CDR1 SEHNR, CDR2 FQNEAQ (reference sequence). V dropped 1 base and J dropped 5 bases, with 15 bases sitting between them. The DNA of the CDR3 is TGTGCCAGCAGCTTAGTGGTCAGGGGAAGCGATCAGCCCCAGCATTTT. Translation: CASSLVVRGSDQPQHF.

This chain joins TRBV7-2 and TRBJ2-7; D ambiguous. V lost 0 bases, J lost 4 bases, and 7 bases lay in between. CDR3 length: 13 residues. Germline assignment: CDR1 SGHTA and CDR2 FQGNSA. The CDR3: CASSLAVGYEQYV. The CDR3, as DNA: TGTGCCAGCAGCTTAGCAGTAGGATACGAGCAGTACGTC.

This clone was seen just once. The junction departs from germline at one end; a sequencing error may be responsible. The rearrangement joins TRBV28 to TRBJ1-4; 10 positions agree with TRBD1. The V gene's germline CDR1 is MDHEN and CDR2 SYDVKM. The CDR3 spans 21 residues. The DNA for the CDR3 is TGTGCCAGCAGACCCGACTACCGGTGGGGGACAGGGGAATCCACTAGTGAAAAACTGTTTTTT. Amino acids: CASRPDYRWGTGESTSEKLFF.

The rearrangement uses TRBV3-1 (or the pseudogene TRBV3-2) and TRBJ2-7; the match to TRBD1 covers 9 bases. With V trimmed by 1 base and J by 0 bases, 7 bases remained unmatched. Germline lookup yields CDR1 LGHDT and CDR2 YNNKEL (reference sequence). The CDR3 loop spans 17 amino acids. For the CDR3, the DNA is TGTGCCAGCAGCCAAGCAGCCGGGACAGGGAGCTCCTACGAGCAGTACTTC. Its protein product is CASSQAAGTGSSYEQYF.